The entry below describes one TCR beta chain. This clone has a count of ten or more. Its antigen specificity is not known. The observed sequence ends 3 residues before the CDR3 terminus, with the missing tail filled in from the germline J gene. Predominantly Caucasian heritage was noted among both the CVID patients and the healthy controls. From each donor, about 5 to 8 ml of heparinized peripheral whole blood was collected. Genomic DNA from adults with common variable immune deficiency (CVID) and from healthy adult controls was used to sequence TCRbeta CDR3 repertoires. The control group comprised approximately 22 healthy adult volunteers, roughly 12 female and approximately ten male, aged roughly 20 to 66 years with a mean age of approximately 35. Diluted blood was subjected to density centrifugation over Hypaque 1077 or Ficoll-Paque for isolation of peripheral blood mononuclear cells. Genomic DNA was obtained from unsorted mononuclear cells through either Qiagen column purification or a centrifugation-based method.

The source of the sample is a study of T cell clonality in common variable immunodeficiency (dated by TCRdb to 2013 to 2016). For sequencing input, CVID and control samples contributed equivalent amounts of genomic DNA. For every sample, a 60 bp segment covering the rearranged TCRbeta CDR3 region was amplified and then sequenced. The immunoSEQ assay, a bias-corrected multiplex PCR combined with high-throughput sequencing, was used to amplify TCRbeta. Regarding the original processing steps: Every unique nucleotide sequence was considered a clone and was annotated with V, D and J genes, copy number and frequency. Sequences were labeled productive if in frame, and non-productive if out of frame or containing stop codons. As previously described, clonality was calculated on the basis of Shannon's entropy. Mean CDR3 Kyte-Doolittle hydropathy was derived from the predicted amino acid sequences of productive clones. Scaled V gene usage was hierarchically clustered using Manhattan distance and complete linkage with the R hclust function. Sharing of clones by CDR3 amino acid sequence was evaluated by resampling 12 repertoires per group over 100 rounds. The repertoires were searched for fewer than 75 published EBV-specific TCRbeta sequences and some 240 published CMV-specific TCRbeta sequences. A couple of CVID samples yielding fewer than 10,000 sequences were excluded from analysis, leaving more than 35 CVID repertoires. Entries here come from immuneACCESS through TCRdb and include only in-frame sequences with V and J called. Some clones fail to appear in such tables; in the studies checked, an unresolved V gene covers under half of the shortfall, and the cause of the remainder is unknown. V, J and clone size are taken as reported in that table, and D and trimming were inferred from the DNA itself. This sample has approximately 50,000 clones in the table, none counted a single time. The top ten clonotypes cover more than 2% of the sample.

The CDR3 spans 14 residues, from the cysteine through the phenylalanine. The 33 bases shown cover part of the CDR3, and their frame starts at base 1. V is cut by 3 bases and J by 7 bases, and the space between the germline ends is 13 bases. CDR1 and CDR2, looked up from the germline V gene (reference sequence), are SEHNR and FQNEAQ. Overall study outcomes, separate from this receptor: Even though DNA input was equal, the average per sample came to about 81,820 unique sequences for controls compared with around 33,000 for CVID samples. Correlations between repertoire features and clinical complications were limited by patient heterogeneity within the CVID cohort. Fewer deletions and N-nucleotide insertions were reportedly observed in CVID TCRbeta sequences, and highly modified clones with 13 or more V deletions were reportedly absent from CVID TCRbeta sequences. According to the authors, figuring out what caused the increased clonality in CVID would require sequencing the repertoires of T cell subpopulations. CVID subjects shared fewer TCRbeta clones with each other than healthy controls did (p < 0.0001). Compared with healthy controls, CVID subjects showed increased TCRbeta clonality (t-test p = 0.018), a feature most characteristic of about a third of subjects.

This chain joins TRBV7-9 to TRBJ2-4; the D gene is perhaps TRBD1, on 5 matching bases. Sequencing used peripheral blood mononuclear cells. The clonotype was recovered from a person between 18 and 75 years old in good health. The encoded CDR3 is CASSLNRIGNIQYF. The part of the CDR3 DNA that was read is TGTGCCAGCAGCTTGAACAGGATCGGGAACATT. The full variable domain, with segments outside the CDR3 supplied by the reference TRBV7-9 and TRBJ2-4 proteins, appears as DTGVSQNPRHKITKRGQNVTFRCDPISEHNRLYWYRQTLGQGPEFLTYFQNEAQLEKSRLLSDRFSAERPKGSFSTLEIQRTEQGDSAMYLCASSLNRIGNIQYFGAGTRLSVL.